These 23 T cell receptor beta chains were all obtained from the same sample, sequenced in a study of CD8+ T cells in alopecia areata. RNA, once extracted, was reverse transcribed into cDNA for use as the sequencing template. Profiled with immunoSEQ multiplex PCR; TCRdb holds only in-frame clones, not every one. The data hold a few hundred thousand clones, with approximately 72% observed a single time. Treatment reported: oral pan-JAK inhibitor, 5-10 mg twice daily. The starting material was CD4+ T cells sorted from blood, obtained at week 44, from a patient treated with tofacitinib. The source of these receptors is a human donor with alopecia areata.

V and J are TRBV4-2 and TRBJ2-3; a possible D gene is TRBD2 (7 bases). Germline values: CDR1 LGHNA, CDR2 YNFKEQ. The V gene lost 0 bases and the J gene lost 5 bases, with 18 bases spanning the gap. The CDR3 runs 17 residues. This chain's CDR3 is CASSQDLVGGPIDTQYF. As DNA, the CDR3 is TGTGCCAGCAGCCAAGATCTGGTGGGGGGGCCGATAGATACGCAGTATTTT.

The chain carries TRBV20-1 and TRBJ2-3, with D unresolved. The CDR3 loop spans 10 amino acids. Germline CDR1 reads DFQATT; CDR2 reads SNEGSKA (reference sequence). Trimming shortened V by 4 bases and J by 6 bases, and 5 bases separated the two germline ends. CDR3 amino acids: CSAKSDTQYF. CDR3 DNA sequence: TGCAGTGCTAAATCCGATACGCAGTATTTT.

The chain has TRBV14 and TRBJ1-2; D possibly corresponds to TRBD1 (6 bases). Germline CDR1 SGHDN, CDR2 FVKESK. This CDR3 comprises 14 residues. V was cut by 1 base and J by 8 bases, with 14 bases left in between. The CDR3 protein is CASSQAQGRLGYTF. CDR3 in DNA: TGTGCCAGCAGCCAAGCCCAGGGGAGGTTGGGCTACACCTTC.

The chain has TRBV6-5 and TRBJ1-1; no clear D gene. CDR3 length: 15 amino acids. V lost 5 bases to trimming and J lost 2 bases, with 15 bases between them. Germline-derived CDR1 and CDR2 are MNHEY and SVGAGI. This CDR3 is CASSQWTAGNTEAFF. The CDR3 bases are TGTGCCAGCAGTCAATGGACCGCTGGTAACACTGAAGCTTTCTTT.

In the case of this clone: This sample also contains other DNA sequences that code for the same CDR3. The J gene is TRBJ1-5, the V gene TRBV2; D is ambiguous. In germline, CDR1 is SNHLY, CDR2 FYNNEI. The V end lost 6 bases, the J end lost 4 bases, and 10 bases lay between the germline ends. The CDR3 has 13 amino acids. This CDR3 is CASRDGSNQPQHF. For the CDR3, the DNA is TGTGCCAGCAGGGATGGATCGAATCAGCCCCAGCATTTT.

The chain is built from TRBV7-9 and TRBJ1-2; unclear D gene. The V end was cut by 2 bases, the J end by 6 bases, with 10 bases between. The CDR3 spans 13 residues. Germline V gene data show CDR1 as SEHNR and CDR2 as FQNEAQ (reference sequence). CDR3 in amino acids: CASSLQKSDGYTF. The DNA of the CDR3 is TGTGCCAGCAGCTTACAAAAAAGCGATGGCTACACCTTC.

The chain links TRBV15 to TRBJ2-3, with TRBD1 as a possible D gene (7 bases). The CDR3 consists of 13 residues. Germline V gives CDR1 LNHNV, CDR2 YYDKDF (reference sequence). Trimming took 0 bases from V and 8 from J, leaving 9 bases between them. The CDR3 is CATSRDQGGTQYF. The CDR3 nucleotides read TGTGCCACCAGCAGAGATCAGGGGGGTACGCAGTATTTT.

V is TRBV9 and J is TRBJ2-3, with D possibly TRBD1 on 5 matching bases. Germline-derived CDR1 and CDR2 are SGDLS and YYNGEE. V lost 4 bases, J lost 4 bases, and 10 bases lay in between. This CDR3 has 13 residues. The CDR3 DNA sequence: TGTGCCAGCAGCCCCAGGGTTGCAGATACGCAGTATTTT. It encodes CASSPRVADTQYF.

The CDR3 reads CASSLAPGELFF. CDR3 DNA: TGCGCCAGCAGCTTGGCACCCGGGGAGCTGTTTTTT. The V gene is TRBV5-1, the J gene TRBJ2-2; no firm D call. This CDR3 spans 12 amino acids. Per germline, CDR1 SGHRS and CDR2 YFSETQ. The V end was cut by 0 bases, the J end by 6 bases, with 3 bases between.

This clone was observed many times. The chain combines TRBV7-3 with TRBJ2-1, with 7 bases identical to TRBD2. Germline V gene data show CDR1 as SGHTA and CDR2 as FQGTGA. This CDR3 is 15 amino acids long. The V segment lost 2 bases and the J segment 6 bases; nucleotides outside the gene matches: 7. In nucleotides, the CDR3 is TGTGCCAGCAGCTTACGGCTAGCGGCTTCCAATGAGCAGTTCTTC. This gives the protein CASSLRLAASNEQFF.

This chain uses TRBV29-1 with TRBJ1-2; TRBD1 matches 7 bases. Germline values: CDR1 SQVTM, CDR2 ANQGSEA. CDR3 size: 12 residues. V trimming: 4 bases; J trimming: 2 bases; junction bases outside the gene matches: 1. The CDR3 DNA is TGCAGCGTTGTCAGGGGGAACTATGGCTACACCTTC. Its translation is CSVVRGNYGYTF. The full variable domain, with the rest looked up from reference TRBV29-1 and TRBJ1-2, is SAVISQKPSRDICQRGTSLTIQCQVDSQVTMMFWYRQQPGQSLTLIATANQGSEATYESGFVIDKFPISRPNLTFSTLTVSNMSPEDSSIYLCSVVRGNYGYTFGSGTRLTVV.

J is TRBJ1-4 and V is TRBV27; TRBD1 is a possible D gene (5 bases). CDR3 length equals 14 residues. CDR1 MNHEY and CDR2 SMNVEV come from the germline V gene (reference sequence). Trimming took 5 bases from V and 5 from J, leaving 12 bases between them. CDR3 sequence: CASSGGTKNEKLFF. In nucleotides, the CDR3 is TGTGCCAGCAGTGGCGGGACTAAAAATGAAAAACTGTTTTTT.

This clone has just a few counts. The genes are TRBV29-1 and TRBJ2-5; perhaps TRBD2 as D (5 bases). The ends were cut back, 5 bases at V and 5 bases at J, with 15 bases in the middle. The CDR3 runs to 13 residues. The germline V gene has CDR1 SQVTM and CDR2 ANQGSEA. The CDR3 spells CSVLGPGVETQYF. The CDR3 region has the DNA TGCAGCGTTCTAGGACCCGGGGTGGAGACCCAGTACTTC.

This chain connects TRBV5-4 to TRBJ2-1; 12 bases are shared with TRBD1. Germline V gene data show CDR1 as SGHNT and CDR2 as YYREEE (reference sequence). Losses at the gene ends were 0 bases for V and 10 bases for J; bases not matched to a gene: 5. The CDR3 is 15 amino acids. CDR3 sequence reads: CASSLAGTGGDEQFF. DNA of the CDR3: TGTGCCAGCAGCTTGGCCGGGACAGGGGGCGACGAGCAGTTCTTC.

This clone was recorded only once. The chain recombines TRBV7-6 with TRBJ2-5, with D perhaps TRBD1 or TRBD2 (6 bases each). Germline CDR1 reads SGHVS; CDR2 reads FNYEAQ. Trimming cost V 5 bases and J 7 bases, with 14 bases left between them. CDR3 length: 13 amino acids. CDR3: CASSTQGLGTQYF. The DNA of the CDR3 is TGTGCCAGCAGCACACAGGGACTGGGGACCCAGTACTTC.

The gene calls are TRBV6-5 and TRBJ1-6; TRBD1 aligns across 10 bases. The J segment lost 9 bases and the V segment lost 4 bases, leaving 9 bases of the junction unmatched. This CDR3 comprises 16 residues. CDR1 is MNHEY, CDR2 SVGAGI, per germline. The CDR3 DNA reads as TGTGCCAGCAGTTCCCAGGGACAGGGGAATGGTTCACCCCTCCACTTT. It translates to CASSSQGQGNGSPLHF.

Notes on this clone: This CDR3 is also generated by other DNA sequences in the sample. The chain combines TRBV2 with TRBJ1-1; D gene ambiguous. Germline assignment: CDR1 SNHLY and CDR2 FYNNEI. The CDR3 runs 12 residues. V lost 6 bases and J 4 bases, leaving 9 bases between the germline ends. This CDR3 is CASSPGVTEAFF. CDR3 DNA: TGTGCCAGCAGCCCAGGAGTCACTGAAGCTTTCTTT.

This clone was observed a few times. This chain joins TRBV29-1 and TRBJ1-1; 12 bases are shared with TRBD1. Unmatched junction bases numbered 1, after V lost 4 bases and J lost 4 bases. The germline gives CDR1 SQVTM, CDR2 ANQGSEA. This CDR3 contains 13 residues. The CDR3 DNA sequence: TGCAGCGTTGCGGGACAGGGGGCCACTGAAGCTTTCTTT. Encoded protein: CSVAGQGATEAFF.

This clone was counted only a few times. The J gene is TRBJ2-1, the V gene TRBV4-3; D assignment may be TRBD1 or TRBD2 (5 bases each). The CDR3 covers 13 residues. Deletions cut 4 bases from V and 13 bases from J, with 17 bases between. Per the germline V gene, CDR1 is LGHNA and CDR2 is YSLEER. The CDR3 coding sequence is TGCGCCAGCAGCCTTCGGGGCTCCACAACCCAGTTCTTC. This gives the protein CASSLRGSTTQFF.

The V and J genes are TRBV7-2 and TRBJ1-4; no clear D gene. This CDR3 spans 17 amino acids. CDR1 is SGHTA and CDR2 is FQGNSA in the germline V gene. With 1 base removed from V and 1 base from J, the gap between germline ends came to 13 bases. CDR3 sequence (DNA): TGTGCCAGCAGCTTAGGTCCAGGAAGAGGAACTAATGAAAAACTGTTTTTT. Translation gives CASSLGPGRGTNEKLFF.

J is TRBJ2-2 and V is TRBV7-2; D gene unclear. V was trimmed by 3 bases and J by 3 bases, leaving 2 bases between them. CDR3 length: 12 residues. Looked up from germline, CDR1 is SGHTA and CDR2 is FQGNSA. CDR3 DNA sequence: TGTGCCAGCAGCTTGGACACCGGGGAGCTGTTTTTT. Translating gives CASSLDTGELFF.

The V gene is TRBV29-1, the J gene TRBJ1-2; 11 nucleotides line up with TRBD1. The CDR3 totals 14 residues. Germline loops: CDR1 SQVTM, CDR2 ANQGSEA. Unmatched junction bases numbered 4, after V lost 3 bases and J lost 4 bases. The CDR3 DNA sequence: TGCAGCGTTGAGGGACAGGGGGAGCTCTATGGCTACACCTTC. As protein: CSVEGQGELYGYTF.

This sequence joins TRBV10-3 and TRBJ2-3; D tentatively reads TRBD1 or TRBD2 (5 bases each). This CDR3 has 15 amino acids. Germline lookup yields CDR1 ENHRY and CDR2 SYGVKD. V gave up 3 bases and J gave up 1 base, with 11 bases separating them. CDR3 sequence (DNA): TGTGCCATCAGTGACAGGGCGCGGGGCACAGATACGCAGTATTTT. Translating it yields CAISDRARGTDTQYF.